This T cell receptor beta chain was identified in a study of OX40 agonist ivuxolimab in advanced cancers. Looking at the study overall: Patients achieving partial responses numbered three: one hepatocellular carcinoma case and two cutaneous melanoma cases. The study, taken as a whole, reports: Clonal expansion in partial responders at 0.1-3.0 mg/kg ranked among the lowest.

The ends lost 6 bases at V and 4 bases at J; junction bases unmatched: 7. Germline assignment: CDR1 MNHNY and CDR2 SVGAGI (reference sequence). The length of the CDR3 is 15 residues. A remark on this clone: The antigen is unknown.

Method: immunoSEQ multiplex PCR; TCRdb's copy keeps in-frame clones and lacks some. Among about 69,000 clones listed, about 89% were seen once. The specimen was CD4+ or CD8+ T cells sorted from blood, collected in a trial of the OX40 agonist ivuxolimab. The TCR comes from an adult with an advanced solid tumor such as melanoma, head and neck, liver or kidney cancer. The V gene is TRBV6-6, the J gene TRBJ1-1, with 11 bases aligning to TRBD1. The CDR3 here is CASSPRDRGGTEAFF. The DNA of the CDR3 is TGTGCCAGCAGCCCGAGGGACAGGGGGGGCACTGAAGCTTTCTTT.